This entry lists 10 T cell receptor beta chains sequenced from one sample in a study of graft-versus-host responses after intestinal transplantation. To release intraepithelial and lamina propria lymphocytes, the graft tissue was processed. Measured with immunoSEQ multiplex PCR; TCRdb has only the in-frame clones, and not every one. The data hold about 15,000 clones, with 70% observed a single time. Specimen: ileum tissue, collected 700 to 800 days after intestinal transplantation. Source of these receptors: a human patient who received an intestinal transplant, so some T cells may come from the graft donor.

The CDR3 DNA reads TGTGCCAGCAGTTCTCAGGGGGCATTAGGCAAAAACATTCAGTACTTC. This gives the protein CASSSQGALGKNIQYF. The genes are TRBV28 and TRBJ2-4; 8 bases agree with TRBD1. Germline CDR1 and CDR2: MDHEN and SYDVKM. The CDR3 runs 16 residues. The junction had 8 bases not matched to a gene; V was cut back by 4 bases and J by 3 bases. Full variable domain (remainder filled in from reference TRBV28 and TRBJ2-4): DVKVTQSSRYLVKRTGEKVFLECVQDMDHENMFWYRQDPGLGLRLIYFSYDVKMKEKGDIPEGYSVSREKKERFSLILESASTNQTSMYLCASSSQGALGKNIQYFGAGTRLSVL.

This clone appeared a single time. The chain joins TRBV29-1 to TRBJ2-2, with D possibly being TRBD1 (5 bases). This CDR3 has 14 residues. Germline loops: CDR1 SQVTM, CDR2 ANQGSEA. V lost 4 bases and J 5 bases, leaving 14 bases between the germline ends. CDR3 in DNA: TGCAGCGTTGTTGACAGAAGGAGAACCGGGGAGCTGTTTTTT. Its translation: CSVVDRRRTGELFF.

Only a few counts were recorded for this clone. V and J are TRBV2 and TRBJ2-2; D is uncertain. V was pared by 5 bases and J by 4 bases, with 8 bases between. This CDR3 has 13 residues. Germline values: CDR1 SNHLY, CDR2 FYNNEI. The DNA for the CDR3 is TGTGCCAGCAGTTTTAGTAGCACCGGGGAGCTGTTTTTT. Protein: CASSFSSTGELFF.

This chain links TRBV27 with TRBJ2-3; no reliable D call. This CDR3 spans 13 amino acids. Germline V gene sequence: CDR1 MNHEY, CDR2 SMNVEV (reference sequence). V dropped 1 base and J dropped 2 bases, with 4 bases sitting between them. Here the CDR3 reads CASSLWPTDTQYF. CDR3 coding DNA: TGTGCCAGCAGTTTATGGCCCACAGATACGCAGTATTTT.

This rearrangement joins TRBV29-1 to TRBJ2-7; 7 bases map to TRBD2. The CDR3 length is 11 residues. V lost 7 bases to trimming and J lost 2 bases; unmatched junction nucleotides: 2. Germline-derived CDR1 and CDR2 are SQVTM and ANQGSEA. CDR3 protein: CSGGLAYEQYF. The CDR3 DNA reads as TGCAGCGGCGGACTAGCCTACGAGCAGTACTTC.

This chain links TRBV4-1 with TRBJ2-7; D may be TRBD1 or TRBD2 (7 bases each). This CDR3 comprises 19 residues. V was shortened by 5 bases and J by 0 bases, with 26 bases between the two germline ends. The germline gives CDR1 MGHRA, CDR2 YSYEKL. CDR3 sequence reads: CASSSSEGGGRVTSYEQYF. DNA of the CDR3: TGCGCCAGCAGCTCCAGCGAGGGAGGGGGCAGGGTAACCTCCTACGAGCAGTACTTC.

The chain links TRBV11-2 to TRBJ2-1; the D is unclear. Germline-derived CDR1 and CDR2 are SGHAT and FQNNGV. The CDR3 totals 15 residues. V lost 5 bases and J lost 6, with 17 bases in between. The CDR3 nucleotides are TGTGCCAGCAGCCCGACCCTGGTAGGGCTCAATGAGCAGTTCTTC. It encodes CASSPTLVGLNEQFF.

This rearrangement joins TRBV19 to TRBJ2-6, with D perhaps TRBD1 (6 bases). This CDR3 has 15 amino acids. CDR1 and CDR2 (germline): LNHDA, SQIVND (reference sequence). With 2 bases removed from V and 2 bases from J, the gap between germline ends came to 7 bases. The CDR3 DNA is TGTGCCAGTAGTATATCAGGGGCTGGGGCCAACGTCCTGACTTTC. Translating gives CASSISGAGANVLTF.

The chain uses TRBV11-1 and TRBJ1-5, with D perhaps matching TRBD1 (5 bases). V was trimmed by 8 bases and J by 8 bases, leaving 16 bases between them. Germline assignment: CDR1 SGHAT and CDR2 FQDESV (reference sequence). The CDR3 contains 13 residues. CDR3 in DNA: TGTGCCAGCTCAGAGGGGCCGGTGAAGCCCCAGCATTTT. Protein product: CASSEGPVKPQHF.

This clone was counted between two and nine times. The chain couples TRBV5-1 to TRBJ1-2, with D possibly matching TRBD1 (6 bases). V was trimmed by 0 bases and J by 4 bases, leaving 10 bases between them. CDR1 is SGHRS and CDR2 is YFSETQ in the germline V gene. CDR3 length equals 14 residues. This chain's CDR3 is CASSLARGGYGYTF. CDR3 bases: TGCGCCAGCAGCTTGGCCAGAGGGGGCTATGGCTACACCTTC.